This TCR beta chain was sequenced in a study of blood T cell repertoires in COVID-19. In the authors' methods: Amplifying reference gene primers gave estimates of nucleated cell counts. Some clones are missing from TCRdb's copy, which holds only in-frame ones; the method was immunoSEQ multiplex PCR. The V and J calls and clone size come from that table; D and trimming were worked out from the DNA. The sample lists more than 50,000 clones; around 67% were seen once. The V end lost 8 bases, the J end lost 4 bases, and 17 bases lay between the germline ends. This CDR3 spans 13 amino acids. CDR1 is SQVTM, CDR2 ANQGSEA, per germline.

V is TRBV29-1 and J is TRBJ2-5; TRBD2 is a possible D gene (7 bases). The origin of this receptor is a woman between 65 and 79 years old with acute or convalescent COVID-19. Sequenced sample: peripheral blood. CDR3 in DNA: TGCAGCCTGGGGGGGCCGGCGGGAGAGACCCAGTACTTC. Its protein product is CSLGGPAGETQYF. Variable domain in full (rest from reference TRBV29-1 and TRBJ2-5): SAVISQKPSRDICQRGTSLTIQCQVDSQVTMMFWYRQQPGQSLTLIATANQGSEATYESGFVIDKFPISRPNLTFSTLTVSNMSPEDSSIYLCSLGGPAGETQYFGPGTRLLVL.